This entry is about one T cell receptor beta chain. Germline V CDR1 and CDR2: SGHNT, YYREEE (reference sequence). The V gene end was trimmed by 4 bases and the J gene end by 2 bases; junction bases not matched to a gene: 6. This CDR3 is 17 amino acids long. The data originate from a study of radiotherapy plus CTLA-4 blockade in lung cancer. This table comes from immunoSEQ multiplex PCR, and its TCRdb copy is limited to in-frame clones, with some not included. The table records roughly 120,000 clones, just under 80% of them present only once. This TCR derives from a human donor with non-small cell lung cancer who had a partial response to radiotherapy plus ipilimumab. The chain links TRBV5-4 to TRBJ2-3; TRBD2 agrees at 14 bases. Source: peripheral blood, taken from a patient treated with radiotherapy plus ipilimumab. The CDR3 here is CASSSGLAGGFTDTQYF. The CDR3 DNA sequence: TGTGCCAGCAGCAGTGGACTAGCGGGAGGATTCACAGATACGCAGTATTTT.